Sequencing of this T cell receptor (beta chain) was carried out in a study of blood T cells in healthy people across ages. Study-level background: Per two T cells, template switching captured roughly one barcoded beta molecule.

This CDR3 is built from 14 residues. Trimming stripped 5 bases from V and 5 bases from J, with 12 bases between. From germline, CDR1 is SGHVS and CDR2 FQNEAQ. Together with a sample-barcoded 5' primer, a J-beta primer mix was included in a second PCR lasting about 6 to 11 cycles. MiXCR, run by TCRdb on the 5' RACE reads, gives a single entry per CDR3 protein. The sample records approximately 790,000 distinct CDR3 sequences, 60% to 80% being singletons. The sample consisted of blood. The chain is built from TRBV7-8 and TRBJ1-4, with TRBD1 as a possible D gene (5 bases). This TCR was sampled from a man aged 25 to 40 in good health. Written as DNA, the CDR3 is TGTGCCAGCAGCGTAGACAGAACGAATGAAAAACTGTTTTTT. This translates into CASSVDRTNEKLFF.